Following are 31 T cell receptor beta chains from one sample sequenced in a study of Ad26.COV2.S vaccination and SARS-CoV-2 variants. Treatment specified: some 20 received Ad26.COV2.S at low or high dose, single or two shots; about 5 received placebo; per-sample allocation not given. Vaccine and placebo recipients were sampled on day 63 after the first injection. Method: immunoSEQ multiplex PCR; TCRdb's copy keeps in-frame clones and lacks some. Of hundreds of thousands of clones in the sample, roughly 90% were seen once. The specimen was peripheral blood, collected in a trial of Ad26.COV2.S vaccine versus placebo. These receptors were taken from a person between 18 and 60 years old who received the Ad26.COV2.S COVID-19 vaccine or a placebo.

This chain joins TRBV7-2 and TRBJ2-6; weak D call: TRBD2 (5 bases). CDR3 length: 13 residues. V lost 6 bases to trimming and J lost 4 bases, with 7 bases between them. Looked up from germline, CDR1 is SGHTA and CDR2 is FQGNSA. The chain's CDR3 is CASSSGGANVLTF. DNA for the CDR3: TGTGCCAGCAGTTCGGGGGGGGCCAACGTCCTGACTTTC.

The V call is TRBV7-9, the J call TRBJ1-5, with 8 bases that match TRBD1. V was pared by 5 bases and J by 1 base, with 7 bases of the junction left unmatched. The CDR3 loop spans 16 amino acids. The germline V gene encodes CDR1 SEHNR and CDR2 FQNEAQ (reference sequence). CDR3 sequence: CASSRGDRGSNQPQHF. The CDR3 region has the DNA TGTGCCAGCAGCCGCGGCGACAGGGGAAGCAATCAGCCCCAGCATTTT.

This sequence joins TRBV4-1 and TRBJ2-7; 9 bases agree with TRBD1. V was pared by 4 bases and J by 3 bases, with 10 bases of the junction left unmatched. Germline loops: CDR1 MGHRA, CDR2 YSYEKL. The CDR3 has 16 amino acids. CDR3 residues: CASSRGRTGEHYEQYF. CDR3 nucleotides: TGCGCCAGCAGCCGCGGTAGGACAGGGGAACACTACGAGCAGTACTTC.

The chain has TRBV4-1 and TRBJ1-1; 7 bases fit TRBD1. This CDR3 has 16 amino acids. Germline CDR1 is MGHRA and CDR2 is YSYEKL. V was clipped by 1 base and J by 1 base; unmatched bases: 6. CDR3 coding DNA: TGCGCCAGCAGCCAAGTGGGAAACAGGGGGAACACTGAAGCTTTCTTT. This sequence encodes CASSQVGNRGNTEAFF.

The chain carries TRBV5-4 and TRBJ2-5; D unresolved. CDR1 and CDR2 (germline): SGHNT, YYREEE (reference sequence). CDR3 length: 13 amino acids. With 0 bases removed from V and 5 bases from J, the gap between germline ends came to 8 bases. CDR3 in amino acids: CASSLGTPETQYF. The CDR3 nucleotides read TGTGCCAGCAGCTTGGGAACTCCTGAGACCCAGTACTTC.

This rearrangement joins TRBV6-2 or TRBV6-3 to TRBJ2-7; D remains unclear. The V end lost 6 bases, the J end lost 3 bases, and 12 bases lay between the germline ends. The germline gives CDR1 MNHEY, CDR2 SVGEGT. This CDR3 contains 13 residues. The CDR3 sequence is CASSHSGSYEQYF. The CDR3 DNA reads as TGTGCCAGCAGCCACTCCGGCAGCTACGAGCAGTACTTC.

A word on this clone: The same CDR3 can be traced to other DNA sequences in this sample. V is TRBV6-2 or TRBV6-3 and J is TRBJ2-7; D unresolved. The CDR3 is made up of 13 amino acids. V gave up 0 bases and J gave up 2 bases, with 5 bases separating them. Germline CDR1 MNHEY, CDR2 SVGEGT. CDR3 in amino acids: CASSYSRTYEQYF. CDR3 nucleotide sequence: TGTGCCAGCAGTTACTCACGGACCTACGAGCAGTACTTC.

This clone turned up a few times. The J gene is TRBJ1-2, the V gene TRBV28; TRBD1 matches 7 bases. The CDR3 has 15 amino acids. V was pared by 5 bases and J by 4 bases, with 10 bases of the junction left unmatched. CDR1 is MDHEN, CDR2 SYDVKM, per germline. Here the CDR3 DNA reads TGTGCCAGCAGTCGTTCGGGAGGGGGCATCTATGGCTACACCTTC. Translation gives CASSRSGGGIYGYTF.

The chain uses TRBV7-9 and TRBJ2-1, with unresolved D. The CDR3 has 15 residues. The ends were cut back, 4 bases at V and 4 bases at J, with 14 bases in the middle. CDR1 and CDR2 (germline): SEHNR, FQNEAQ (reference sequence). Here the CDR3 reads CASSSAVGSYNEQFF. Here the CDR3 DNA reads TGTGCCAGCAGCTCCGCGGTGGGGTCGTACAATGAGCAGTTCTTC.

J is TRBJ1-1 and V is TRBV29-1; D possibly corresponds to TRBD1 (5 bases). Germline V gives CDR1 SQVTM, CDR2 ANQGSEA. This CDR3 is built from 14 residues. Trimming removed 3 bases from V and 5 bases from J, with 16 bases in between. CDR3 in amino acids: CSVDPRQGGTEAFF. The CDR3 bases are TGCAGCGTTGATCCTCGGCAGGGTGGGACTGAAGCTTTCTTT.

The gene calls are TRBV5-8 and TRBJ1-1; unclear D gene. Trimming removed 4 bases at V and 0 bases at J, with 16 bases between. This CDR3 comprises 16 residues. CDR1 is SGHTS and CDR2 is YDEGEE in the germline V gene. As DNA, the CDR3 is TGTGCCAGCAGCCCCCCAGTCGCCAGCATGAACACTGAAGCTTTCTTT. It encodes CASSPPVASMNTEAFF.

This clone came up a few times. The chain joins TRBV28 to TRBJ2-7, with 10 positions matching TRBD1. V lost 8 bases and J lost 5; bases outside the gene matches: 3. The CDR3 totals 12 residues. CDR1 is MDHEN and CDR2 is SYDVKM in the germline V gene. CDR3 nucleotide sequence: TGTGCCAGCCGACAGGGGGCTCACGAGCAGTACTTC. This encodes CASRQGAHEQYF.

This clone occurred once. The chain uses TRBV19 and TRBJ1-1; D is unclear. CDR1 is LNHDA and CDR2 is SQIVND in the germline V gene (reference sequence). This CDR3 contains 14 residues. Trimming left V 0 bases short and J 1 base short, with 6 bases between. The CDR3 coding sequence is TGTGCCAGTAGTATAGATCGGGGGAACACTGAAGCTTTCTTT. Its translation is CASSIDRGNTEAFF.

This chain uses TRBV27 with TRBJ2-5; TRBD2 aligns across 7 bases. Losses at the gene ends were 5 bases for V and 6 bases for J; bases not matched to a gene: 6. Germline assignment: CDR1 MNHEY and CDR2 SMNVEV (reference sequence). This CDR3 is built from 13 residues. The CDR3 sequence is CASSEWGGKTQYF. The DNA of the CDR3 is TGTGCCAGCAGTGAATGGGGGGGGAAGACCCAGTACTTC.

This chain links TRBV6-1 with TRBJ1-2, with D unclear. The CDR3 sequence is 13 residues long. The germline CDR1 and CDR2 sequences are MNHNS and SASEGT. Trimming removed 3 bases from V and 8 bases from J, with 13 bases in between. The CDR3 sequence: CASSDEKWWGYTF. CDR3 nucleotides: TGTGCCAGCAGTGACGAAAAGTGGTGGGGCTACACCTTC.

The chain links TRBV3-1 (or the pseudogene TRBV3-2) to TRBJ2-2; a possible D gene is TRBD2 (6 bases). Trimming removed 0 bases from V and 5 bases from J, with 22 bases in between. CDR3 size: 19 residues. The V gene's germline CDR1 is LGHDT and CDR2 YNNKEL (reference sequence). This CDR3 reads CASSQDPTYPGEMTGELFF. In DNA, the CDR3 is TGTGCCAGCAGCCAAGATCCCACATACCCGGGGGAGATGACCGGGGAGCTGTTTTTT.

This clone was detected only a few times. The chain couples TRBV28 to TRBJ1-4; a possible D gene is TRBD1 (5 bases). The V gene lost 6 bases and the J gene lost 14 bases, with 16 bases spanning the gap. CDR1 is MDHEN and CDR2 is SYDVKM in the germline V gene. CDR3 size: 12 residues. CDR3 protein: CASRFNPGALFF. The CDR3 DNA sequence: TGTGCCAGCAGGTTCAATCCCGGGGCCCTGTTTTTT.

The rearrangement links TRBV14 to TRBJ1-1; no firm D call. Trimming removed 0 bases at V and 2 bases at J, with 7 bases between. Per germline, CDR1 SGHDN and CDR2 FVKESK. The CDR3 loop spans 14 amino acids. The CDR3 reads CASSQEWGNTEAFF. The DNA for the CDR3 is TGTGCCAGCAGCCAAGAATGGGGTAACACTGAAGCTTTCTTT.

This clone was seen a single time. The CDR3, as DNA: TGCGCCAGCAGCCGCACGAGCTCCTACAATGAGCAGTTCTTC. This sequence encodes CASSRTSSYNEQFF. The chain combines TRBV5-1 with TRBJ2-1; D uncertain. The V end was cut by 4 bases, the J end by 0 bases, with 8 bases between. The CDR3 sequence is 14 residues long. Germline lookup yields CDR1 SGHRS and CDR2 YFSETQ.

The chain couples TRBV30 to TRBJ1-3, with D unresolved. Deletions cut 0 bases from V and 8 bases from J, with 8 bases between. CDR1 GTSNPN and CDR2 SVGIG come from the germline V gene (reference sequence). There are 12 residues in the CDR3. CDR3: CAWSVFRDTIYF. CDR3 bases: TGTGCCTGGAGTGTATTTCGGGACACCATATATTTT. Drawing the rest from reference TRBV30 and TRBJ1-3, the complete variable domain is SQTIHQWPATLVQPVGSPLSLECTVEGTSNPNLYWYRQAAGRGLQLLFYSVGIGQISSEVPQNLSASRPQDRQFILSSKKLLLSDSGFYLCAWSVFRDTIYFGEGSWLTVV.

CDR3 coding DNA: TGTGCCAGCAGCGTGGGACAGACCAACTCCTACAATGAGCAGTTCTTC. Its translation: CASSVGQTNSYNEQFF. The V call is TRBV11-2, the J call TRBJ2-1; 7 nucleotides line up with TRBD1. The CDR3 is 16 amino acids. After removal of 5 bases from V and 0 bases from J, the junction contained 7 bases not matched to a gene. From germline, CDR1 is SGHAT and CDR2 FQNNGV.

The gene calls are TRBV27 and TRBJ2-3; weak D call: TRBD2 (6 bases). With 3 bases removed from V and 1 base from J, the gap between germline ends came to 11 bases. The germline CDR1 and CDR2 sequences are MNHEY and SMNVEV (reference sequence). The CDR3 covers 15 residues. CDR3 in DNA: TGTGCCAGCAGTTTCCGGCGGGGTGGCACAGATACGCAGTATTTT. Translating it yields CASSFRRGGTDTQYF.

The chain is built from TRBV18 and TRBJ1-5; 9 bases are a match to TRBD1. V was pared by 5 bases and J by 3 bases, with 8 bases of the junction left unmatched. Germline-derived CDR1 and CDR2 are KGHSH and LQKENI. CDR3 length: 16 amino acids. CDR3 amino acids: CASSTLGTGNNQPQHF. As DNA, the CDR3 is TGTGCCAGCTCAACTCTCGGGACAGGGAACAATCAGCCCCAGCATTTT.

This clone was seen just once. The genes are TRBV27 and TRBJ2-1, with D possibly being TRBD1 (5 bases). This CDR3 has 14 amino acids. The germline CDR1 and CDR2 sequences are MNHEY and SMNVEV (reference sequence). V lost 7 bases and J 2 bases, leaving 12 bases between the germline ends. CDR3 region: CASTSGPPYNEQFF. In DNA form, the CDR3 reads TGTGCCAGCACGTCAGGGCCCCCCTACAATGAGCAGTTCTTC.

The chain has TRBV5-4 and TRBJ1-2, with D maybe TRBD1 (5 bases). CDR3 size: 11 residues. In germline, CDR1 is SGHNT, CDR2 YYREEE (reference sequence). V lost 6 bases and J 3 bases, leaving 6 bases between the germline ends. CDR3 sequence: CASKGDYGYTF. CDR3 in DNA: TGTGCCAGCAAAGGGGACTATGGCTACACCTTC.

The chain joins TRBV2 to TRBJ2-5; either TRBD1 or TRBD2 may supply D (6 bases each). Per the germline V gene, CDR1 is SNHLY and CDR2 is FYNNEI. V shed 4 bases and J shed 0 bases, with 12 bases lying between them. The CDR3 runs to 15 residues. The CDR3 here is CASSATGDNQETQYF. CDR3 coding DNA: TGTGCCAGCAGTGCAACGGGGGACAACCAAGAGACCCAGTACTTC.

V usage is TRBV7-9 and J usage is TRBJ1-2, with 9 bases identical to TRBD1. This CDR3 spans 14 amino acids. Germline V gene sequence: CDR1 SEHNR, CDR2 FQNEAQ (reference sequence). The junction had 10 bases not matched to a gene; V was cut back by 6 bases and J by 8 bases. CDR3 sequence: CASRAYGDREGYTF. The CDR3 coding sequence is TGTGCCAGCAGAGCTTACGGGGACAGGGAGGGCTACACCTTC.

V is TRBV2 and J is TRBJ2-2, with D tentatively TRBD1 (6 bases). The length of the CDR3 is 13 residues. Germline V CDR1 and CDR2: SNHLY, FYNNEI. V was clipped by 6 bases and J by 6 bases, with 11 bases between them. The CDR3 coding sequence is TGTGCCAGCAGCCCGGGACAATCCGGGGAGCTGTTTTTT. Its protein product is CASSPGQSGELFF. Combining the CDR3 with reference TRBV2 and TRBJ2-2 gives the whole variable domain EPEVTQTPSHQVTQMGQEVILRCVPISNHLYFYWYRQILGQKVEFLVSFYNNEISEKSEIFDDQFSVERPDGSNFTLKIRSTKLEDSAMYFCASSPGQSGELFFGEGSRLTVL.

The chain uses TRBV6-5 and TRBJ2-3; D gene ambiguous. V lost 5 bases and J lost 5, with 11 bases in between. This CDR3 contains 13 residues. Germline lookup yields CDR1 MNHEY and CDR2 SVGAGI. CDR3: CASSTLTRDTQYF. In DNA form, the CDR3 reads TGTGCCAGCAGTACCCTGACCAGAGATACGCAGTATTTT.

The V gene is TRBV2, the J gene TRBJ1-5; 8 bases fit TRBD1. This CDR3 is built from 16 residues. Losses at the gene ends were 6 bases for V and 11 bases for J; bases not matched to a gene: 18. Germline lookup yields CDR1 SNHLY and CDR2 FYNNEI. CDR3 coding DNA: TGTGCCAGCAGCTCAGGTCGGACAGGGATTATGAGGACCCAGCATTTT. Protein: CASSSGRTGIMRTQHF.

The gene calls are TRBV4-3 and TRBJ1-5, with unresolved D. The V end lost 0 bases, the J end lost 4 bases, and 10 bases lay between the germline ends. CDR3 length: 15 residues. Germline assignment: CDR1 LGHNA and CDR2 YSLEER. CDR3 amino acids: CASSQDRSINQPQHF. DNA for the CDR3: TGCGCCAGCAGCCAAGACAGGTCCATAAATCAGCCCCAGCATTTT.